Ten or more counts support the clone carrying this T cell receptor (beta chain). Its matching antigen is unknown. In germline, CDR1 is MNHNS, CDR2 SASEGT. CDR3 length: 15 residues. The V gene lost 6 bases and the J gene lost 3 bases, with 17 bases spanning the gap. Researchers prepared the TCRbeta library using unique molecular identifiers, the study reports. From the PCR reads, TCRdb called clonotypes with MiXCR, one entry per CDR3 protein. The sample shows 130,000 to 150,000 distinct CDR3 sequences, 7.5% to 9% of them seen only once. This entry is derived from a study of T-cell reconstitution after alpha-beta-depleted transplantation in children. Study-wide findings and caveats: T cells produced anew were the main source of T-cell counts and diversity one year after transplant. Reportedly, roughly two months post-transplant, alpha-beta T cells arose from several hundred expanded graft clones. There were some patients whose high TCRbeta diversity at day 60 came from surviving recipient T cells and thymic progenitors.

This sequence originates from a female patient between 2 and 15 years old who had a stem cell transplant for congenital amegakaryocytic thrombocytopenia, so the T cells may come from the graft donor. The rearrangement joins TRBV6-1 to TRBJ1-2; D is uncertain. Sequencing was performed on PBMCs, mostly from graft donor cells, taken 180 days after TCRalphabeta/CD19-depleted stem cell transplant. In DNA, the CDR3 is TGTGCCAGCAGACCGTCAGTCGGGGTGGACTATGGCTACACCTTC. It encodes CASRPSVGVDYGYTF.